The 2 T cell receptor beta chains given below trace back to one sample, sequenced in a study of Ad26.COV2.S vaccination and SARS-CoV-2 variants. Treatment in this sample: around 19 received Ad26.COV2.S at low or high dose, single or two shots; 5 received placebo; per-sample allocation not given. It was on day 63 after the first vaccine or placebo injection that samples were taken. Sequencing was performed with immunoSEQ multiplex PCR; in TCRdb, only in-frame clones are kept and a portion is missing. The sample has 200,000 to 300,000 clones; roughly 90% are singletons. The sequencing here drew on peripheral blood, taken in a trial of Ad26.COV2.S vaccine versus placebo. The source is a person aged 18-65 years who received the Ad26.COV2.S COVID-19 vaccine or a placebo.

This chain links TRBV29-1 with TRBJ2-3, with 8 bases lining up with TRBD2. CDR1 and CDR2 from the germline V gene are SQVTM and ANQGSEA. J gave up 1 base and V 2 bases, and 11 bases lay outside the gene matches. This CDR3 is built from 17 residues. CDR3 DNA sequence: TGCAGCGTTGAAATTAGCGGGAAGTCTTTGGGCACAGATACGCAGTATTTT. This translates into CSVEISGKSLGTDTQYF.

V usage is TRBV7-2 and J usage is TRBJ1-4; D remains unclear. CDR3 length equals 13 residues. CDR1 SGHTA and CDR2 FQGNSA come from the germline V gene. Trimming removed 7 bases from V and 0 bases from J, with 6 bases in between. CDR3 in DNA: TGTGCCAGCAACAAAGCAACTAATGAAAAACTGTTTTTT. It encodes CASNKATNEKLFF.